A selection of T cell receptor beta chains follows, all from one sample in a study of T cells after somatic rescue of genetic block. The protocol was immunoSEQ multiplex PCR, while the TCRdb copy is restricted to in-frame clones and leaves out a portion. Altogether approximately 10,000 clones are present, about 81% being singletons, with the ten largest covering 6.5% to 9.5%. Sequenced sample: peripheral blood mononuclear cells (PBMCs). The receptors were gathered from a boy aged 10-17 years. Both conserved end residues are part of each CDR3. The D gene is left open where the match is weak. Not all rows give a size; the values are once, few, many and, for expanded clones, a class.

CDR3 protein	CDR3 DNA	V gene	J gene	D gene	clone size
CASSVGARQGAETQYF	TGTGCCAGCAGCGTAGGGGCGAGGCAGGGGGCAGAGACCCAGTACTTC	TRBV9	TRBJ2-5	TRBD1	NA
CASSSGLAVDTQYF	TGTGCCAGCAGTTCGGGACTAGCAGTCGATACGCAGTATTTT	TRBV6-5	TRBJ2-3	TRBD2	NA
CASSFVGGQDGYTF	TGTGCCAGCAGCTTCGTCGGGGGTCAGGATGGCTACACCTTC	TRBV7-9	TRBJ1-2	NA	NA
CASSPTNEKLFF	TGTGCCAGCTCACCTACGAATGAAAAACTGTTTTTT	TRBV18	TRBJ1-4	NA	NA
CASALAKNIQYF	TGTGCCAGCGCGCTAGCCAAAAACATTCAGTACTTC	TRBV28	TRBJ2-4	NA	NA
CASSFGQGGGYTF	TGTGCCAGCAGCTTTGGACAGGGAGGCGGCTACACCTTC	TRBV7-3	TRBJ1-2	TRBD1	NA
CASSLHTDTQYF	TGTGCCAGCAGCTTACACACAGATACGCAGTATTTT	TRBV7-2	TRBJ2-3	NA	NA
CASSLRDRNTEAFF	TGTGCCAGCAGCCTCCGGGACAGGAACACTGAAGCTTTCTTT	TRBV11-3	TRBJ1-1	TRBD1	NA
CASSRGQGSSTTF	TGTGCCAGCAGCCGGGGACAGGGCTCCTCGACTACCTTC	TRBV6-6	TRBJ1-2	TRBD1	NA
CASSRPSGETQYF	TGCGCCAGCAGCCGCCCATCCGGGGAGACCCAGTACTTC	TRBV5-1	TRBJ2-5	NA	NA
CASSFGGNYGYTF	TGTGCCAGCAGCTTTGGGGGTAACTATGGCTACACCTTC	TRBV11-3	TRBJ1-2	NA	NA
CATSHAANVLTF	TGTGCCACCTCTCATGCGGCCAACGTCCTGACTTTC	TRBV25-1	TRBJ2-6	NA	NA
CASSFYSGGVGEKLFF	TGTGCCAGCAGCTTTTATTCCGGGGGGGTCGGAGAAAAACTGTTTTTT	TRBV11-3	TRBJ1-4	NA	NA
CASSRMGEQFF	TGTGCCAGCAGCCGCATGGGTGAGCAGTTCTTC	TRBV14	TRBJ2-1	NA	few
CASSFGHRGRGQYF	TGTGCCAGCAGTTTTGGTCATCGGGGCAGAGGGCAGTACTTC	TRBV28	TRBJ2-7	NA	once
CASSPYHSYEQYF	TGTGCCAGCTCACCCTACCACTCCTACGAGCAGTACTTC	TRBV18	TRBJ2-7	NA	NA
CSVALSSNEQFF	TGCAGCGTCGCCCTCTCTAGTAATGAGCAGTTCTTC	TRBV29-1	TRBJ2-1	NA	NA
CASSLALLAPAELFF	TGTGCCAGCAGCTTAGCCCTACTAGCTCCCGCGGAGCTGTTTTTT	TRBV7-9	TRBJ2-2	NA	few
CASSFSTGYTGELFF	TGTGCCAGCAGCTTCTCTACAGGGTACACCGGGGAGCTGTTTTTT	TRBV5-6	TRBJ2-2	NA	NA
CAISERAGTGNTIYF	TGTGCCATCAGTGAGAGGGCAGGGACTGGAAACACCATATATTTT	TRBV10-3	TRBJ1-3	NA	few
CASRFGQGGEQYF	TGTGCCAGCAGATTCGGACAGGGGGGGGAGCAGTACTTC	TRBV6-6	TRBJ2-5	TRBD1	NA
CASRDRGYEQYF	TGCGCCAGCAGAGACAGGGGTTACGAGCAGTACTTC	TRBV27	TRBJ2-7	TRBD1	NA
CASSRDRAGSPLHF	TGTGCCAGCAGCCGAGACAGGGCGGGTTCACCCCTCCACTTT	TRBV14	TRBJ1-6	TRBD1	NA
CAISGERRWETQYF	TGTGCCATCAGTGGAGAGCGGAGGTGGGAGACCCAGTACTTC	TRBV10-3	TRBJ2-5	NA	NA
CASAVGSSGANVLTF	TGTGCCAGTGCCGTTGGGAGCTCTGGGGCCAACGTCCTGACTTTC	TRBV5-6	TRBJ2-6	NA	NA
CASSRRERTDTQYF	TGTGCCAGCAGTCGTCGGGAGAGGACAGATACGCAGTATTTT	TRBV7-8	TRBJ2-3	NA	few
CASRSLGGEQFF	TGTGCCAGCAGGTCACTAGGGGGTGAGCAGTTCTTC	TRBV6-5	TRBJ2-1	NA	NA